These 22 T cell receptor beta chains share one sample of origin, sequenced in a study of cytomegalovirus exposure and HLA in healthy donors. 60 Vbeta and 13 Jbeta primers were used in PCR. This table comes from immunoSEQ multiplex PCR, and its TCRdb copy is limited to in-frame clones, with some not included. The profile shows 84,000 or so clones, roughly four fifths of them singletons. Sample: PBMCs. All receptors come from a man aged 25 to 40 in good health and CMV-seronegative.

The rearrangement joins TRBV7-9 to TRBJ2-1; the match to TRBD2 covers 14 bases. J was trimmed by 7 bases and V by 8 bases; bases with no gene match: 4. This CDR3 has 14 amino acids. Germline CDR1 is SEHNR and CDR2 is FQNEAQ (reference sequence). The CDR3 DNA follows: TGTGCCAGCTTGGGGACTAGCGGGGGTAATGAGCAGTTCTTC. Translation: CASLGTSGGNEQFF.

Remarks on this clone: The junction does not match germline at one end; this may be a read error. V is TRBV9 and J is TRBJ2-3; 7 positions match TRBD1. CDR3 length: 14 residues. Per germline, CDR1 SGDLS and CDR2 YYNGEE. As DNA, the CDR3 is TGTGCCAGCAGCGTAGCCAAGGGGGCAGATCCGCAGTATTTT. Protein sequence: CASSVAKGADPQYF.

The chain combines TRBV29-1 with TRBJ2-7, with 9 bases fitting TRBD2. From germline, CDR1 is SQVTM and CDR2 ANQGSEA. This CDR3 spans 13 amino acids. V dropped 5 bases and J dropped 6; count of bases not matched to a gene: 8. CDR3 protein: CSVLPSGNFEQYF. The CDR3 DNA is TGCAGCGTTCTGCCTAGCGGGAATTTCGAGCAGTACTTC.

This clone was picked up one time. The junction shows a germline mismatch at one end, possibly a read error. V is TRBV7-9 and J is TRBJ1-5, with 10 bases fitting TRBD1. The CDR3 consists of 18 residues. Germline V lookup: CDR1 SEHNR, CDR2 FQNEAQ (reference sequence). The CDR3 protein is CSSSLGQGDSVSNQPQHF. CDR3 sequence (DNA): TGTTCCAGCAGCTTAGGACAGGGGGATAGTGTGAGCAATCAGCCCCAGCATTTT. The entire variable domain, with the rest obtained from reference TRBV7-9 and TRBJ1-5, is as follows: DTGVSQNPRHKITKRGQNVTFRCDPISEHNRLYWYRQTLGQGPEFLTYFQNEAQLEKSRLLSDRFSAERPKGSFSTLEIQRTEQGDSAMYLCSSSLGQGDSVSNQPQHFGDGTRLSIL.

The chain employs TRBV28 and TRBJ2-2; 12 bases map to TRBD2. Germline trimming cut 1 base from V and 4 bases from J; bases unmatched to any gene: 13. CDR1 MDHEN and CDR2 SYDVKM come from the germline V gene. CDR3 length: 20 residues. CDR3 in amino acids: CASSLLLAGGASGLTGELFF. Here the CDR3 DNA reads TGTGCCAGCAGTTTATTGCTAGCGGGAGGGGCCTCGGGTCTCACCGGGGAGCTGTTTTTT.

CDR3 sequence (DNA): TGTGCCAGCAGCCGGACAGGGGTTTACTACGAGCAGTACTTC. It codes for CASSRTGVYYEQYF. V is TRBV7-2 and J is TRBJ2-7; 9 bases match TRBD1. The CDR3 is 14 residues long. V trimming: 5 bases; J trimming: 3 bases; junction bases outside the gene matches: 5. Per germline, CDR1 SGHTA and CDR2 FQGNSA.

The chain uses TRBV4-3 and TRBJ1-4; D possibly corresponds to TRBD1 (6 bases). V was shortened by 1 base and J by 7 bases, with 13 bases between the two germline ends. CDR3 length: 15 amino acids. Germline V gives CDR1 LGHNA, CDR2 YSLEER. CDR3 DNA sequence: TGCGCCAGCAGCCAAGTTCTGGGGGCTAGTGAAAAACTGTTTTTT. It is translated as CASSQVLGASEKLFF.

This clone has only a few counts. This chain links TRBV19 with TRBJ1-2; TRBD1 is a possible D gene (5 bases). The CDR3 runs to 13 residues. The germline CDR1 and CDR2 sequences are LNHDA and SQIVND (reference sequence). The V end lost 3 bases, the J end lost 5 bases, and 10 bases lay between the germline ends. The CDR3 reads CASSMTGGYGYTF. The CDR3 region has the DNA TGTGCCAGTAGTATGACCGGGGGATATGGCTACACCTTC.

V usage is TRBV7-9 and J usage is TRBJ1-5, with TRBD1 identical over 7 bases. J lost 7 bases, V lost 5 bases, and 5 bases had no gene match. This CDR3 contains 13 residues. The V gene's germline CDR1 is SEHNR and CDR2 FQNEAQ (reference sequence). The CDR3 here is CASSQGGGQPQHF. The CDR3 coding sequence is TGTGCCAGCAGCCAAGGGGGCGGGCAGCCCCAGCATTTT.

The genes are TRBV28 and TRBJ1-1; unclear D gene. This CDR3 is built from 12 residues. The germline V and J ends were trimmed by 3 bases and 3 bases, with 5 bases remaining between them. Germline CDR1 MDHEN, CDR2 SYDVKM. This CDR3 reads CASSFEYTEAFF. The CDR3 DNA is TGTGCCAGCAGTTTCGAGTACACTGAAGCTTTCTTT.

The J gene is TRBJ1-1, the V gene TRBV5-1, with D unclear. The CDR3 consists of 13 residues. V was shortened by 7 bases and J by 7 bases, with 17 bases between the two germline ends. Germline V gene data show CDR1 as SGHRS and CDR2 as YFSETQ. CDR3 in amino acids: CASPPLERDEAFF. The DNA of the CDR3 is TGCGCCAGCCCCCCCCTCGAAAGAGATGAAGCTTTCTTT.

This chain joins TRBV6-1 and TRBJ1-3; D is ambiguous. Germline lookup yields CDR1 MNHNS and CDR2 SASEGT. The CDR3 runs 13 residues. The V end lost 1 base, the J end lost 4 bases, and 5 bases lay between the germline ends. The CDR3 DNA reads TGTGCCAGCAGTGAAGGCGGAGGAAACACCATATATTTT. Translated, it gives CASSEGGGNTIYF.

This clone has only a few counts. CDR3 bases: TGTGCCAGCAGTTTAATGACGGCGGGGAATTCACCCCTCCACTTT. It yields the protein CASSLMTAGNSPLHF. V is TRBV27 and J is TRBJ1-6; D not resolved. CDR1 is MNHEY and CDR2 is SMNVEV in the germline V gene (reference sequence). The CDR3 sequence is 15 residues long. Trimming took 2 bases from V and 7 from J, leaving 12 bases between them.

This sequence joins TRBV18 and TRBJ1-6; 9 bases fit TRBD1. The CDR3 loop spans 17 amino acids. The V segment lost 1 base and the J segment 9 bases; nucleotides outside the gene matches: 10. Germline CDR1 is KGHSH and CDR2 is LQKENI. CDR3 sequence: CASSPQEPGQGGSPLHF. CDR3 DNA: TGTGCCAGCTCACCACAGGAACCGGGACAGGGAGGTTCACCCCTCCACTTT.

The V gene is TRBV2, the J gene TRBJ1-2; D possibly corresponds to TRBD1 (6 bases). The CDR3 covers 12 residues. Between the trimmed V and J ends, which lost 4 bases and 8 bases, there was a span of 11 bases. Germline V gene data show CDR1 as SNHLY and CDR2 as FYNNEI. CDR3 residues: CASSAGVVGYTF. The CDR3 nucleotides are TGTGCCAGCAGTGCAGGGGTGGTGGGCTACACCTTC.

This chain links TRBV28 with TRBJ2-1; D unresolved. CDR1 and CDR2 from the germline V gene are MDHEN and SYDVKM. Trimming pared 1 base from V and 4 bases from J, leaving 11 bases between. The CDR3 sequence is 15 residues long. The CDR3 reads CASSLLFPRYNEQFF. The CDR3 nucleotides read TGTGCCAGCAGTTTATTATTTCCCAGGTACAATGAGCAGTTCTTC.

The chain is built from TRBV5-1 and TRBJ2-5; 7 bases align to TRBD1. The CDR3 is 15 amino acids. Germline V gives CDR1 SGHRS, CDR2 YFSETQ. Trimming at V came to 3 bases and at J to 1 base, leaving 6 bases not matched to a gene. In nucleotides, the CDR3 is TGCGCCAGCAGCTGGACAGGCCAACCCCAAGAGACCCAGTACTTC. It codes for CASSWTGQPQETQYF.

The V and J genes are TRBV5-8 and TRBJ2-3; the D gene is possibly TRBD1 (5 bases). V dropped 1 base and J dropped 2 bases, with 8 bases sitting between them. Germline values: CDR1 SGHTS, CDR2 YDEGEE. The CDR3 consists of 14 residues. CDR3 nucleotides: TGTGCCAGCAGCTTGTTCAGGGACACAGATACGCAGTATTTT. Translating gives CASSLFRDTDTQYF.

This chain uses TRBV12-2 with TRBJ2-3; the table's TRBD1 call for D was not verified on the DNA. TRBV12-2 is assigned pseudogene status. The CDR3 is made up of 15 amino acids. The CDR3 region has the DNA TGTGCAAGTCGCTCGAGCTCAGGAAACACAGATACGCAGTATTTT. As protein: CASRSSSGNTDTQYF.

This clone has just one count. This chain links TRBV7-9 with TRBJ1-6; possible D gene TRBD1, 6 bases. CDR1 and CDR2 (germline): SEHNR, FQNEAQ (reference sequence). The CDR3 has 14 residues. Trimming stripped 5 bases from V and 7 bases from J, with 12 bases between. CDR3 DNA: TGTGCCAGCAGCCCCCAGGGGACGAATTCACCCCTCCACTTT. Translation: CASSPQGTNSPLHF.

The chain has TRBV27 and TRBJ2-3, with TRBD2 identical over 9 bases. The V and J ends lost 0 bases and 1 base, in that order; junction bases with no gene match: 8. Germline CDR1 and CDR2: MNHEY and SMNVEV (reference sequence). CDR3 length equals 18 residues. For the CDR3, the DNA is TGTGCCAGCAGTTTATCCGGATATGAGCGGGAGGGCACAGATACGCAGTATTTT. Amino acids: CASSLSGYEREGTDTQYF.

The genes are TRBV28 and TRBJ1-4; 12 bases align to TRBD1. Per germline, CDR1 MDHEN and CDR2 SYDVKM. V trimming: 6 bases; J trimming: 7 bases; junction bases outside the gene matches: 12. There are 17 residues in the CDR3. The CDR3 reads CASSDSWGQGAGEKLFF. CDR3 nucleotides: TGTGCCAGCAGCGATTCCTGGGGACAGGGGGCGGGTGAAAAACTGTTTTTT.